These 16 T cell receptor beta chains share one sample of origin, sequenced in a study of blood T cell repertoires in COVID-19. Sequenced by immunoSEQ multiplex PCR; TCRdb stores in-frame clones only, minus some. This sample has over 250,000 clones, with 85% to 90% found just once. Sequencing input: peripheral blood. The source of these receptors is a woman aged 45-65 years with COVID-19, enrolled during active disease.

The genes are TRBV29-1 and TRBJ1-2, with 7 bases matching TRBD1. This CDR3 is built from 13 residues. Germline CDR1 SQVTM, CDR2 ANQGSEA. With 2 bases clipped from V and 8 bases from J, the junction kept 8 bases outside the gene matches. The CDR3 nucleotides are TGCAGCGTTGAAAGGGCAGGGGGAGGAGGCTACACCTTC. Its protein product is CSVERAGGGGYTF.

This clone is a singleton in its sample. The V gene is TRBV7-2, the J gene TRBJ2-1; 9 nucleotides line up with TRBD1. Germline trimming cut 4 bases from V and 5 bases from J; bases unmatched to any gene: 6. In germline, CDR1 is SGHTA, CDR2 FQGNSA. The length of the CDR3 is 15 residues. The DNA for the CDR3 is TGTGCCAGCAGCTCTCGACAGGGGGTCAACAATGAGCAGTTCTTC. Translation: CASSSRQGVNNEQFF.

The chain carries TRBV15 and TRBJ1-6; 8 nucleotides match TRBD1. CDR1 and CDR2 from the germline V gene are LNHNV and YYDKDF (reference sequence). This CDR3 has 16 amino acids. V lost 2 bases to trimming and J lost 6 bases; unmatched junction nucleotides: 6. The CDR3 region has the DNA TGTGCCACCAGCAGACCAGGGACAGGACCTAATTCACCCCTCCACTTT. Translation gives CATSRPGTGPNSPLHF.

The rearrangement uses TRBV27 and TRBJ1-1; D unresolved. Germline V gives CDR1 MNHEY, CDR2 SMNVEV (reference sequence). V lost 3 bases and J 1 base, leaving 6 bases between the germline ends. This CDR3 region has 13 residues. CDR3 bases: TGTGCCAGCAGTTTGGGCACGAACACTGAAGCTTTCTTT. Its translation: CASSLGTNTEAFF.

CDR3 nucleotides: TGTGCCAGCAGTTACAGGGGGCAGTTATCCGGGGAGCTGTTTTTT. Its protein is CASSYRGQLSGELFF. The chain carries TRBV28 and TRBJ2-2; 9 nucleotides line up with TRBD1. Looked up from germline, CDR1 is MDHEN and CDR2 is SYDVKM. This CDR3 is built from 15 residues. V lost 4 bases, J lost 6 bases, and 6 bases stayed unmatched.

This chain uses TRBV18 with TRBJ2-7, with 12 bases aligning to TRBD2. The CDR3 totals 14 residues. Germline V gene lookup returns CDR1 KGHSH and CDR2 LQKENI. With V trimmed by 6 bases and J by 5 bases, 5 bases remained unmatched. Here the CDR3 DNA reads TGTGCCAGCTCGCCCAGACTAGCGGGAGACGAGCAGTACTTC. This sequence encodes CASSPRLAGDEQYF.

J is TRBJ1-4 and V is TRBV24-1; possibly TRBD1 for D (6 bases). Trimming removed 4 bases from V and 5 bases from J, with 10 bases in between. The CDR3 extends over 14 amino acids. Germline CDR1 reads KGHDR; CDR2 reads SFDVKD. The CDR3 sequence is CATSEGHKNEKLFF. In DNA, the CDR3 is TGTGCCACCAGTGAGGGACACAAAAATGAAAAACTGTTTTTT.

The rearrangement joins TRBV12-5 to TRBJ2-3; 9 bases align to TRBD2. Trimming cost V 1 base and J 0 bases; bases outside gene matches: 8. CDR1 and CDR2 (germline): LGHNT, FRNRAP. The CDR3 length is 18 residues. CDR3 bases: TGTGCTAGTGGTTTGGGGTGGCGGGAGGGCCCAAGCACAGATACGCAGTATTTT. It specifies CASGLGWREGPSTDTQYF.

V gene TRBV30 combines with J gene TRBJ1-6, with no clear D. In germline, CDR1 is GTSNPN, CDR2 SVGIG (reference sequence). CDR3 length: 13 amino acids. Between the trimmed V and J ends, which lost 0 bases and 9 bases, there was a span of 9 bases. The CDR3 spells CAWSVTQASPLHF. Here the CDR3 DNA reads TGTGCCTGGAGTGTGACGCAGGCTTCACCCCTCCACTTT.

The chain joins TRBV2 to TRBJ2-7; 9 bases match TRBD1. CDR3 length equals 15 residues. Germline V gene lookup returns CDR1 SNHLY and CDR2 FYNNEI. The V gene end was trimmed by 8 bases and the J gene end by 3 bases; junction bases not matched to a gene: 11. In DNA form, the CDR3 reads TGTGCCAGCGGGCGGACGGGGACAGGGTTCTACGAGCAGTACTTC. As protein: CASGRTGTGFYEQYF. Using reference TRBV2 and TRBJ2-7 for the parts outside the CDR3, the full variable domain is EPEVTQTPSHQVTQMGQEVILRCVPISNHLYFYWYRQILGQKVEFLVSFYNNEISEKSEIFDDQFSVERPDGSNFTLKIRSTKLEDSAMYFCASGRTGTGFYEQYFGPGTRLTVT.

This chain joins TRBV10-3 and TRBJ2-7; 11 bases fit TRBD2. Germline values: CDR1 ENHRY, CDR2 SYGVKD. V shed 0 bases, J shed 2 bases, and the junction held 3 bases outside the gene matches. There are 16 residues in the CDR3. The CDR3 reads CAISESGLAGTYEQYF. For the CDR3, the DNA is TGTGCCATCAGTGAGTCAGGACTAGCGGGTACCTACGAGCAGTACTTC.

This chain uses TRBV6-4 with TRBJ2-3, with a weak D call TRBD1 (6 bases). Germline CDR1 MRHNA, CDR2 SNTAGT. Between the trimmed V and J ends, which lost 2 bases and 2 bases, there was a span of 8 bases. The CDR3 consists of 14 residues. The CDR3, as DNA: TGTGCCAGCAGTGACGGGGGCGTCACAGATACGCAGTATTTT. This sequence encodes CASSDGGVTDTQYF.

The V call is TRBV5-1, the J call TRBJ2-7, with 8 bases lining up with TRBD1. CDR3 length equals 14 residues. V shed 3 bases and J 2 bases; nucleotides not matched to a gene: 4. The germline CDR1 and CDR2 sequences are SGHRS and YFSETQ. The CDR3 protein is CASSSQGATYEQYF. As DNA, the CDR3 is TGCGCCAGCAGCTCGCAGGGGGCTACCTACGAGCAGTACTTC. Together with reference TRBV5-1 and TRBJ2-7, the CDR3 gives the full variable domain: KAGVTQTPRYLIKTRGQQVTLSCSPISGHRSVSWYQQTPGQGLQFLFEYFSETQRNKGNFPGRFSGRQFSNSRSEMNVSTLELGDSALYLCASSSQGATYEQYFGPGTRLTVT.

CDR3 nucleotides: TGTGCCAGGACAACTAGCGGGAGGCAGCCCCAGTTCTTC. The encoded protein is CARTTSGRQPQFF. The V gene is TRBV19, the J gene TRBJ2-1, with 12 bases aligning to TRBD2. The V segment lost 9 bases and the J segment 13 bases; nucleotides outside the gene matches: 10. The CDR3 runs to 13 residues. Per germline, CDR1 LNHDA and CDR2 SQIVND (reference sequence).

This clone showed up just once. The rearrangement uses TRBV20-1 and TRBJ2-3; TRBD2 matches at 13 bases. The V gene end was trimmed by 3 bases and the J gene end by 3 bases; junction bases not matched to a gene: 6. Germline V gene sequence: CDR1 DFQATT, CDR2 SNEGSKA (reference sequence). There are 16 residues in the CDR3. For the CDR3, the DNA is TGCAGTGCTAGTAAAACTAGCGGGAGGGGAACAGATACGCAGTATTTT. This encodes CSASKTSGRGTDTQYF.

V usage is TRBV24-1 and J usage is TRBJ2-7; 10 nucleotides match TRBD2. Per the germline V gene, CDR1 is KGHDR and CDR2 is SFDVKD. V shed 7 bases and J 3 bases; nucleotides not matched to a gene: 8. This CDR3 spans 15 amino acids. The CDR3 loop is CATSSSSGGLYEQYF. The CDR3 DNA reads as TGTGCCACCAGCTCCTCTAGCGGGGGACTCTACGAGCAGTACTTC.